The 7 T cell receptor beta chains below come from one sample, sequenced in a study of blood T cell repertoires in COVID-19. The repertoire was sequenced with immunoSEQ multiplex PCR; TCRdb's copy has only in-frame clones and lacks some. The data contain 110,000 to 150,000 clones, over 70% of them singletons. The specimen was peripheral blood. All receptors come from a man in his fifties with active or convalescent COVID-19.

This chain joins TRBV28 and TRBJ1-4; no clear D. Per the germline V gene, CDR1 is MDHEN and CDR2 is SYDVKM. Trimming removed 4 bases from V and 7 bases from J, with 16 bases in between. The CDR3 extends over 15 amino acids. The DNA of the CDR3 is TGTGCCAGCAGTTCCATGACAAAAGGAGGTGAAAAACTGTTTTTT. This sequence encodes CASSSMTKGGEKLFF.

This rearrangement joins TRBV7-8 to TRBJ2-7; TRBD1 is a possible D gene (7 bases). CDR1 is SGHVS and CDR2 is FQNEAQ in the germline V gene. Trimming took 6 bases from V and 6 from J, leaving 18 bases between them. The CDR3 is 14 residues long. CDR3 sequence (DNA): TGTGCCAGCAGATCGAACAGGGGAGGTGCCGAGCAGTACTTC. This encodes CASRSNRGGAEQYF.

In its sample, this clone was seen a few times. This chain connects TRBV5-5 to TRBJ1-3, with D hard to call. The CDR3 runs 13 residues. Trimming shortened V by 7 bases and J by 0 bases, and 8 bases separated the two germline ends. Germline CDR1 is SGHKS and CDR2 is YYEKEE (reference sequence). The CDR3, as DNA: TGTGCCAGCGGGAGCTTCTCTGGAAACACCATATATTTT. Protein product: CASGSFSGNTIYF.

J is TRBJ2-7 and V is TRBV27; the D gene is possibly TRBD1 (6 bases). Trimming removed 11 bases at V and 3 bases at J, with 14 bases between. The CDR3 runs 12 residues. Per the germline V gene, CDR1 is MNHEY and CDR2 is SMNVEV (reference sequence). CDR3: CAPPRTDYEQYF. The CDR3 nucleotides read TGTGCCCCCCCTCGGACAGACTACGAGCAGTACTTC.

In its sample, this clone was seen once. The chain has TRBV10-2 and TRBJ1-2, with a possible D match to TRBD1 (6 bases). Germline values: CDR1 WSHSY, CDR2 SAAADI. CDR3 size: 13 residues. The ends were cut back, 3 bases at V and 8 bases at J, with 13 bases in the middle. CDR3 nucleotides: TGCGCCAGCAGTGACAGGGGTGACTGGGGCTACACCTTC. Protein: CASSDRGDWGYTF.

This chain connects TRBV6-1 to TRBJ2-7; tentatively, D is TRBD2 (5 bases). Germline CDR1 and CDR2: MNHNS and SASEGT. The CDR3 totals 13 residues. The V end lost 3 bases, the J end lost 3 bases, and 9 bases lay between the germline ends. CDR3 sequence reads: CASSDTRGYEQYF. CDR3 nucleotide sequence: TGTGCCAGCAGTGACACCCGGGGCTACGAGCAGTACTTC.

The chain combines TRBV27 with TRBJ1-2; no reliable D call. Trimming removed 3 bases from V and 13 bases from J, with 12 bases in between. The CDR3 contains 11 residues. Germline V CDR1 and CDR2: MNHEY, SMNVEV (reference sequence). As DNA, the CDR3 is TGTGCCAGCAGTTTTGGCCCAAAAGTCACCTTC. Encoded protein: CASSFGPKVTF.